This TCR beta chain was retrieved from a study of T cell clonality in common variable immunodeficiency. The protocol was immunoSEQ multiplex PCR, while the TCRdb copy is restricted to in-frame clones and leaves out a portion. The sample is made up of approximately 81,000 clones, none counted only once. The CDR3 sequence is 17 residues long. With 1 base clipped from V and 2 bases from J, the junction kept 10 bases outside the gene matches. Germline-derived CDR1 and CDR2 are SGHVS and FQNEAQ. This clone showed up many times. No antigen is known for it. The CDR3 extends 3 residues past the end of the read, so its final part is completed from the germline J gene. Study observations and caveats: Repertoire-complication correlations in CVID were limited by patient heterogeneity. CVID subjects shared fewer TCRbeta clones than healthy controls did. What drives increased CVID clonality needs T cell subpopulation sequencing. Compared with healthy controls, CVID subjects showed increased TCRbeta clonality, mostly in about a third.

This sequence joins TRBV7-8 and TRBJ2-7; 8 bases map to TRBD1. The sample taken for sequencing was peripheral blood mononuclear cells. The TCR originated in a person between 18 and 70 years old in good health. CDR3 DNA, as far as it was read: TGTGCCAGCAGCTTAGGTCGTGGTCAGGGGGCCGCCTACGAG. Translated: CASSLGRGQGAAYE. The CDR3, in full, reads CASSLGRGQGAAYEQYF.